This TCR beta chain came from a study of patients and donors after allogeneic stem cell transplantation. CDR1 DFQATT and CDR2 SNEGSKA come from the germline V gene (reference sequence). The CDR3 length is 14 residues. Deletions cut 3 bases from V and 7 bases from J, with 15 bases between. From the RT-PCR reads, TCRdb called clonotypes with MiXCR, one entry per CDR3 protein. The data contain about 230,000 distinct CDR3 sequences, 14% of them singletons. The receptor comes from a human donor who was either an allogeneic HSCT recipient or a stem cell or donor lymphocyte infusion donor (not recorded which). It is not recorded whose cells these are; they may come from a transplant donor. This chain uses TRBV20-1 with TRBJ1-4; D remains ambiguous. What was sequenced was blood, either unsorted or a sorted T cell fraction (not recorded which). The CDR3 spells CSASGIQETEKLFF. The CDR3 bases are TGCAGTGCTAGCGGCATCCAAGAGACTGAAAAACTGTTTTTT.